The source of this T cell receptor beta chain is a study of a mutant IDH1 vaccine in newly diagnosed glioma. In the study overall: Males made up approximately 60% and females about 40% of treated patients, whose mean age was about 41 years. General study results and limits: Overall, approximately 93% of patients had vaccine-induced immune responses.

This clone occurred a few times. What it binds is not known. Indicated time point: week 5, during vaccination. One vaccine dose held 300 ug of mutant IDH1 20-mer peptide and came with topical imiquimod. Germline V lookup: CDR1 SNHLY, CDR2 FYNNEI. V lost 4 bases, J lost 10 bases, and 9 bases stayed unmatched. This CDR3 has 13 residues. Libraries were prepared by immunoSEQ multiplex PCR; TCRdb keeps only in-frame clonotypes and omits some of them. The sample lists 39,000 or so clones; 78% were seen once. This sequence joins TRBV2 and TRBJ1-1; 7 bases are a match to TRBD1. The origin of this receptor is a man aged 35-49 years with glioma. Sequencing used PBMCs, obtained from a glioma patient whose treatment included an IDH1 peptide vaccine. The CDR3 loop reads CASSGSKGAGAFF. The CDR3, as DNA: TGTGCCAGCAGTGGGTCAAAGGGGGCGGGAGCTTTCTTT. Variable domain in full (rest from reference TRBV2 and TRBJ1-1): EPEVTQTPSHQVTQMGQEVILRCVPISNHLYFYWYRQILGQKVEFLVSFYNNEISEKSEIFDDQFSVERPDGSNFTLKIRSTKLEDSAMYFCASSGSKGAGAFFGQGTRLTVV.